A selection of T cell receptor beta chains follows, all from one sample in a study of siplizumab effects on memory and regulatory T cells. The method was immunoSEQ multiplex PCR; TCRdb's version includes in-frame clones alone and lacks a portion of them. This sample yields over 65,000 clones, of which 85% to 95% are seen a single time; around 20% belongs to the top ten. The sequenced material came from CD8+ T cells sorted from blood. The receptors originated from a human donor in good health. Each CDR3 is given with its conserved first and last residue. D genes are given only for firm matches.

v_call: TRBV4-1
j_call: TRBJ2-7
d_call: NA
cdr3_nt: TGCGCCAGCAGCCAAGCCCTAGGCGGGTTTGGAGCGACCTACGAGCAGTACTTC
cdr3_aa: CASSQALGGFGATYEQYF

v_call: TRBV11-2
j_call: TRBJ2-7
d_call: NA
cdr3_nt: TGTGCCAGCAGCCCCGCGGCACAGACCGACTACGAGCAGTACTTC
cdr3_aa: CASSPAAQTDYEQYF

v_call: TRBV10-2
j_call: TRBJ1-1
d_call: NA
cdr3_nt: TGCGCCAGCAGTCGGGGGCGGAACACTGAAGCTTTCTTT
cdr3_aa: CASSRGRNTEAFF

v_call: TRBV6-5
j_call: TRBJ1-1
d_call: NA
cdr3_nt: TGTGCCAGCAGTTACTCCTTGGGACAGAACACTGAAGCTTTCTTT
cdr3_aa: CASSYSLGQNTEAFF

v_call: TRBV27
j_call: TRBJ2-7
d_call: TRBD2
cdr3_nt: TGTGCCAGCAGTCCCCTACGCCGACTAGCGGGAGACTACGAGCAGTACTTC
cdr3_aa: CASSPLRRLAGDYEQYF

v_call: TRBV7-9
j_call: TRBJ1-2
d_call: NA
cdr3_nt: TGTGCCAGCAGCCAACACGGGGGTGACGGCTACACCTTC
cdr3_aa: CASSQHGGDGYTF

v_call: TRBV4-1
j_call: TRBJ2-1
d_call: NA
cdr3_nt: TGCGCCAGCAGCCAATCGACCGGGACGGGCCTTGACAATGAGCAGTTCTTC
cdr3_aa: CASSQSTGTGLDNEQFF

v_call: TRBV19
j_call: TRBJ2-1
d_call: TRBD2
cdr3_nt: TGTGCCAGTAGTATGGGCCCAACTAGCGGGAGCTCCTACAATGAGCAGTTCTTC
cdr3_aa: CASSMGPTSGSSYNEQFF

v_call: TRBV15
j_call: TRBJ2-1
d_call: NA
cdr3_nt: TGTGCCACCACGGGACGGGAACAGGCCAATGAGCAGTTCTTC
cdr3_aa: CATTGREQANEQFF

v_call: TRBV7-2
j_call: TRBJ2-3
d_call: NA
cdr3_nt: TGTGCCAGCAGCTTAGAGTTGGGGGCAGGCCCAGATACGCAGTATTTT
cdr3_aa: CASSLELGAGPDTQYF

v_call: TRBV28
j_call: TRBJ2-5
d_call: NA
cdr3_nt: TGTGCCAGCAGTTTTAGGAACCAAGAGACCCAGTACTTC
cdr3_aa: CASSFRNQETQYF